The clone carrying this T cell receptor (beta chain) was counted ten times or more. Its target is not known. Using unique molecular identifiers, the investigators prepared the TCRbeta library. One entry per CDR3 protein results from TCRdb running MiXCR on the PCR reads. The table has around 140,000 distinct CDR3 sequences, about 9% seen once. Unmatched junction bases numbered 9, after V lost 8 bases and J lost 3 bases. Germline CDR1 is MDHEN and CDR2 is SYDVKM. The CDR3 consists of 14 residues. The entry originates in a study of T-cell reconstitution after alpha-beta-depleted transplantation in children. Study results and limitations: Approximately two months post-transplant, alpha-beta T cells reportedly originated from several hundred expanded graft clones. After transplant, high TCRbeta diversity at day 60 in some patients arose from surviving recipient T cells and thymic progenitors. Once a year had passed after transplant, T-cell counts and diversity came mostly from newly produced T cells.

The clonotype comes from a female patient aged 2-10 years who had a stem cell transplant for congenital amegakaryocytic thrombocytopenia, so the T cells may come from the graft donor. The chain carries TRBV28 and TRBJ1-1; 7 bases are shared with TRBD1. Sequences were derived from PBMCs, mostly from graft donor cells, sampled 180 days after TCRalphabeta/CD19-depleted stem cell transplant. CDR3 coding DNA: TGTGCCAGCCTTGGGGACAGCGCTTACACTGAAGCTTTCTTT. It encodes CASLGDSAYTEAFF.